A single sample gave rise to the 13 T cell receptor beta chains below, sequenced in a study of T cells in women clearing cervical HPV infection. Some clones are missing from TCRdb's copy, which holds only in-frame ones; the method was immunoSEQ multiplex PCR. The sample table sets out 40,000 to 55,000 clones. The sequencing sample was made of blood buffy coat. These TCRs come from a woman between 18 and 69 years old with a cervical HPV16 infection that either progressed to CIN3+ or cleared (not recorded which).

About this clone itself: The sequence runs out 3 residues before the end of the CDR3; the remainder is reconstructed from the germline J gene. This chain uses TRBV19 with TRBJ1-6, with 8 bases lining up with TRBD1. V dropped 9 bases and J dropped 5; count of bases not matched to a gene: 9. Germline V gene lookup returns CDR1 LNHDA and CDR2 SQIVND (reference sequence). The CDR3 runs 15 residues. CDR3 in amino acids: CASRRLDRDNSPLHF. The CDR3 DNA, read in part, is TGTGCCAGCCGTAGACTGGACAGGGATAATTCACCC.

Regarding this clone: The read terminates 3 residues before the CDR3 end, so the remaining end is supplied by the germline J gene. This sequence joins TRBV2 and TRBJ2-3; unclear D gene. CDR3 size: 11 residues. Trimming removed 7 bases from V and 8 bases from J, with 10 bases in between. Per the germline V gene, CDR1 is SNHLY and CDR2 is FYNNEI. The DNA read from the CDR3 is TGTGCCAGCATAGCCCCCCCTACG. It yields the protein CASIAPPT. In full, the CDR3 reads CASIAPPTQYF.

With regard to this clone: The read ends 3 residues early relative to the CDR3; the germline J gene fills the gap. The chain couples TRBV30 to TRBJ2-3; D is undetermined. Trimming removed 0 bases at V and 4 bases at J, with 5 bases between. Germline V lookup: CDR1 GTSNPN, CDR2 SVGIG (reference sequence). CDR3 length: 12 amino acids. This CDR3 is CAWSVLSDTQYF. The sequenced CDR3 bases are TGTGCCTGGAGTGTACTATCAGATACG.

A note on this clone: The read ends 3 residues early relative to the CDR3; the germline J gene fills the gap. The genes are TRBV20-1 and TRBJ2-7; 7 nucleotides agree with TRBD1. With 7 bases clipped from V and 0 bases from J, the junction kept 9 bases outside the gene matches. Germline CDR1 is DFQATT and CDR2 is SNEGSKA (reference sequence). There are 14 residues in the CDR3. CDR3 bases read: TGCAGTGTACAGGGGCCTTTAAGCTCCTACGAG. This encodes CSVQGPLSSYE. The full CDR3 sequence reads CSVQGPLSSYEQYF.

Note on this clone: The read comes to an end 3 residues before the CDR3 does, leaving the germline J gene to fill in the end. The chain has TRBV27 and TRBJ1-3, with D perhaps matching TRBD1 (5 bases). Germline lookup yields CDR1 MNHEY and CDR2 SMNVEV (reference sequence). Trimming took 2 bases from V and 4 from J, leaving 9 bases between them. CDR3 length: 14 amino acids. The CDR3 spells CASSLGGTGNTIYF. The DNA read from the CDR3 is TGTGCCAGCAGTTTAGGGGGGACCGGAAACACC.

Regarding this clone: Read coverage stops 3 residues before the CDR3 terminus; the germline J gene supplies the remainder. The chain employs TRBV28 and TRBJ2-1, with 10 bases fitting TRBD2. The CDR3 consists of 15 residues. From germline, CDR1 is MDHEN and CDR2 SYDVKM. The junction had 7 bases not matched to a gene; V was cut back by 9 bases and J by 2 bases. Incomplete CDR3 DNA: TGTGCCAGTTTTTCTACTAGCGGGGCCTACAATGAG. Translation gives CASFSTSGAYNE. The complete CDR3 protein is CASFSTSGAYNEQFF.

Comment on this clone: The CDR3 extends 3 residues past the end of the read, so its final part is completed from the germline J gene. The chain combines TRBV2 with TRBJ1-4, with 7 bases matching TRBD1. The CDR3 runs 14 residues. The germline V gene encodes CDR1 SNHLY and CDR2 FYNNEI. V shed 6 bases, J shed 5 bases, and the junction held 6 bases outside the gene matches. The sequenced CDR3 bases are TGTGCCAGCAGCGGATCAGGGGGGAATGAAAAA. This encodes CASSGSGGNEK. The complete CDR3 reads CASSGSGGNEKLFF.

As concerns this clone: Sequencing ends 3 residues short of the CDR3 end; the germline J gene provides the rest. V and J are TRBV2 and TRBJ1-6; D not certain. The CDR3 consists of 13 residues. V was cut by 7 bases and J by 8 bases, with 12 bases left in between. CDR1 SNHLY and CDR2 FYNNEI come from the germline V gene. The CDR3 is CASNEVRDSPLHF. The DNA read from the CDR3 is TGTGCCAGCAATGAGGTTAGGGATTCACCC. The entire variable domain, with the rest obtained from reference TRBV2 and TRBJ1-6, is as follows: EPEVTQTPSHQVTQMGQEVILRCVPISNHLYFYWYRQILGQKVEFLVSFYNNEISEKSEIFDDQFSVERPDGSNFTLKIRSTKLEDSAMYFCASNEVRDSPLHFGNGTRLTVT.

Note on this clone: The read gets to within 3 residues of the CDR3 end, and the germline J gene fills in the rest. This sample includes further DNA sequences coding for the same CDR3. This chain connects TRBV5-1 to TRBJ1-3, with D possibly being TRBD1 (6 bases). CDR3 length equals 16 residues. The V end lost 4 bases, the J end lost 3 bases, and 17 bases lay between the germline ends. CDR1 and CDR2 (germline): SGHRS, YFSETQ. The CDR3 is CASSPQAGGDGNTIYF. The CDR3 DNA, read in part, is TGCGCCAGCAGCCCCCAGGCGGGGGGCGATGGAAACACC.

CDR3 amino acids: CASSLRGEGEAFF. The sequenced CDR3 bases are TGTGCCAGCAGCTTACGGGGAGAGGGTGAA. This sequence joins TRBV7-3 and TRBJ1-1, with D unclear. The read falls 3 residues short of the CDR3 end, and the missing part is taken from the germline J gene. This CDR3 comprises 13 residues. Trimming pared 2 bases from V and 7 bases from J, leaving 11 bases between. Germline-derived CDR1 and CDR2 are SGHTA and FQGTGA.

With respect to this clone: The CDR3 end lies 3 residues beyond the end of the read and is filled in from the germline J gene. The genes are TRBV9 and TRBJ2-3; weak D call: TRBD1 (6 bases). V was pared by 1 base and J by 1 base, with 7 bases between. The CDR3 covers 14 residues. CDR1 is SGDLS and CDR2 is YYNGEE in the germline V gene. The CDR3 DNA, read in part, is TGTGCCAGCAGCGTAAGGACAGGCACAGATACG. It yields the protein CASSVRTGTDT. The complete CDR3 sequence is CASSVRTGTDTQYF.

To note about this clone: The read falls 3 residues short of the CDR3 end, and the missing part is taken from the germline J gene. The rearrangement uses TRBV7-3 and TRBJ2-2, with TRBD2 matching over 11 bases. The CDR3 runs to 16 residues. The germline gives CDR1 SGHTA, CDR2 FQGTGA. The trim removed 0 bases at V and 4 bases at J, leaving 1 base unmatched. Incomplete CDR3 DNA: TGTGCCAGCAGCTTAACTAGCGGGGGGGCCACCGGGGAG. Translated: CASSLTSGGATGE. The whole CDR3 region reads CASSLTSGGATGELFF. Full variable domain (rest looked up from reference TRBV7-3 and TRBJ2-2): GAGVSQTPSNKVTEKGKYVELRCDPISGHTALYWYRQSLGQGPEFLIYFQGTGAADDSGLPNDRFFAVRPEGSVSTLKIQRTERGDSAVYLCASSLTSGGATGELFFGEGSRLTVL.

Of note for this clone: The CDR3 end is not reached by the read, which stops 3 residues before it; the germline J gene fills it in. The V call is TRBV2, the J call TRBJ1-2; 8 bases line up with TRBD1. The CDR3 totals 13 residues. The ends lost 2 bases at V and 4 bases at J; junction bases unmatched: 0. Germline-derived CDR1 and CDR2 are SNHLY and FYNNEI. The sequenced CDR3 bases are TGTGCCAGCAGTGAAACAGGGGGCTATGGC. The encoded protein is CASSETGGYG. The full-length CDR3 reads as CASSETGGYGYTF.